The TCR beta chain described here comes from a study of blood T cell repertoires in COVID-19. Study-level background: Specimens from acute and convalescent COVID-19 originated in the United States, Italy and Spain. The analysed material was cDNA or gDNA that came from T cells, B-cell-depleted T cells, or PBMCs.

V was cut by 0 bases and J by 0 bases, with 11 bases left in between. From germline, CDR1 is MRHNA and CDR2 SNTAGT. The CDR3 totals 16 residues. In the original analysis: How many nucleated cells were present was estimated from reference gene primer amplification. Clones were sequenced by immunoSEQ multiplex PCR, and TCRdb holds only the in-frame ones, with some missing. V and J calls and clone size are as listed in that table; D and trimming were resolved from the DNA. In the table there are under 200,000 clones, roughly 83% of which are singletons. Recruited during active infection, patients (from Seattle) were subsequently followed longitudinally.

Sequencing input: peripheral blood. This TCR derives from a woman aged 40 to 50 with COVID-19, enrolled during active disease. V usage is TRBV6-4 and J usage is TRBJ1-1; no definite D call. CDR3 sequence (DNA): TGTGCCAGCAGTGACTCCGCTAGCCGGGTGAACACTGAAGCTTTCTTT. Translation: CASSDSASRVNTEAFF.